This T cell receptor beta chain was recorded in a study of early T cells in non-severe SARS-CoV-2 infection. Study-wide background: Sequencing input comprised bulk RNA from unsorted whole blood; chain pairing was not available. Study-wide results and limits: The matching step, a VDJdb search, favored anti-spike CD8 responses and missed private and CD4 specificities.

This clonotype was detected only a few times. Antigen specificity is unknown. Each single cDNA molecule received a unique molecular identifier. TCRdb re-derived calls from the 5' RACE reads in MiXCR, one entry per CDR3 protein. The repertoire holds some 61,000 distinct CDR3 sequences, with 8.5% to 10% as singletons. The V gene lost 2 bases and the J gene lost 5 bases, with 12 bases spanning the gap. Germline lookup yields CDR1 WSHSY and CDR2 SAAADI. This CDR3 is built from 14 residues. Sequenced here: whole blood, sampled at baseline. This clonotype was sampled from an adult who was a healthcare worker with PCR-confirmed SARS-CoV-2 infection or an uninfected control (not recorded which). The chain couples TRBV10-2 to TRBJ1-1; maybe TRBD1 (5 bases). CDR3 DNA sequence: TGCGCCAGCAGTGAGGAGGGGAGTAAGACTGAAGCTTTCTTT. Residues: CASSEEGSKTEAFF.